In this sample, the clone carrying this T cell receptor beta chain turned up many times. Its target is unknown. The CDR3 totals 16 residues. Per the germline V gene, CDR1 is SEHNR and CDR2 is FQNEAQ (reference sequence). The trim removed 5 bases at V and 5 bases at J, leaving 13 bases unmatched. The record originates from a study of Graves' ophthalmopathy and Graves' hyperthyroidism. Study-level findings and limits: Most thyroid clonotypes with frequency above 0.001 were detected in blood too.

Investigators amplified TCR beta CDR3 regions from RNA transcripts. HTBI primers served in a first-round RT-PCR, which a second-round multiplex PCR followed. TCRdb recomputed calls from the multiplex PCR reads with MiXCR, one row per CDR3 protein. The table records around 1,200,000 distinct CDR3 sequences, roughly two fifths of them present only once. Sequenced input: peripheral blood or thyroid tissue (not recorded which). This clonotype originated in an adult man with Graves' hyperthyroidism. The chain links TRBV7-9 to TRBJ1-2, with 8 positions matching TRBD1. CDR3 protein: CASSGSLKGQVYGYTF. The DNA for the CDR3 is TGTGCCAGCAGCGGATCTTTAAAGGGACAGGTTTATGGCTACACCTTC.